These 18 T cell receptor beta chains share one sample of origin, sequenced in a study of cytomegalovirus exposure and HLA in healthy donors. The primer mix had 60 Vbeta and 13 Jbeta primers. Produced via immunoSEQ multiplex PCR; TCRdb's table is partial and in-frame only. The sample contains roughly 160,000 clones, 80% of which appear only once. The sequencing sample was made of PBMCs. The receptors were sampled from a man aged 25 to 40 in good health and CMV-seronegative.

The V gene is TRBV13, the J gene TRBJ2-2; a weak D match, TRBD1 (6 bases). Germline V gene lookup returns CDR1 PRHDT and CDR2 FYEKMQ (reference sequence). The CDR3 contains 16 residues. The germline V and J ends were trimmed by 5 bases and 3 bases, with 16 bases remaining between them. The CDR3 loop reads CASSAVGDTYTGELFF. The DNA of the CDR3 is TGTGCCAGCAGCGCCGTGGGGGACACCTACACCGGGGAGCTGTTTTTT.

This clone was observed once. V usage is TRBV9 and J usage is TRBJ1-1; D ambiguous. The CDR3 has 13 residues. Germline V gene data show CDR1 as SGDLS and CDR2 as YYNGEE. V lost 0 bases and J 11 bases, leaving 14 bases between the germline ends. The CDR3 protein is CASSVAGGAGAFF. CDR3 bases: TGTGCCAGCAGCGTAGCTGGAGGCGCCGGGGCTTTCTTT. The full variable domain, its missing parts supplied by reference TRBV9 and TRBJ1-1, is DSGVTQTPKHLITATGQRVTLRCSPRSGDLSVYWYQQSLDQGLQFLIQYYNGEERAKGNILERFSAQQFPDLHSELNLSSLELGDSALYFCASSVAGGAGAFFGQGTRLTVV.

The chain links TRBV11-2 to TRBJ2-3; TRBD2 is a possible D gene (5 bases). V was clipped by 3 bases and J by 0 bases, with 10 bases between them. This CDR3 has 15 amino acids. The germline gives CDR1 SGHAT, CDR2 FQNNGV. The CDR3 protein is CASSFRRTSTDTQYF. CDR3 coding DNA: TGTGCCAGCAGCTTCAGAAGGACTAGCACAGATACGCAGTATTTT. The whole variable domain, filled in from reference TRBV11-2 and TRBJ2-3, reads EAGVAQSPRYKIIEKRQSVAFWCNPISGHATLYWYQQILGQGPKLLIQFQNNGVVDDSQLPKDRFSAERLKGVDSTLKIQPAKLEDSAVYLCASSFRRTSTDTQYFGPGTRLTVL.

CDR3 DNA: TGTGCCAGCCGAACAGGGATCTATAACACCGGGGAGCTGTTTTTT. The encoded protein is CASRTGIYNTGELFF. The chain uses TRBV2 and TRBJ2-2, with a possible D match to TRBD1 (6 bases). V lost 8 bases and J lost 2, with 15 bases in between. Germline V gene lookup returns CDR1 SNHLY and CDR2 FYNNEI. The CDR3 is 15 residues long.

As for this clone: Within the sample, other DNA sequences also encode this same CDR3. The chain combines TRBV29-1 with TRBJ1-1; no reliable D call. Trimming removed 4 bases at V and 1 base at J, with 7 bases between. From germline, CDR1 is SQVTM and CDR2 ANQGSEA. This CDR3 comprises 12 residues. The CDR3, as DNA: TGCAGCGTTGTAACGGGGAACACTGAAGCTTTCTTT. Protein: CSVVTGNTEAFF.

The chain employs TRBV11-2 and TRBJ2-7; no reliable D call. V shed 3 bases and J shed 2 bases, with 8 bases lying between them. The CDR3 contains 13 residues. CDR1 is SGHAT, CDR2 FQNNGV, per germline. CDR3 in DNA: TGTGCCAGCAGCTTGGCCCACACCTACGAGCAGTACTTC. Translating it yields CASSLAHTYEQYF.

V usage is TRBV5-1 and J usage is TRBJ2-2, with a weak D call TRBD1 (6 bases). Germline lookup yields CDR1 SGHRS and CDR2 YFSETQ. Trimming pared 3 bases from V and 0 bases from J, leaving 12 bases between. This CDR3 has 16 residues. CDR3 in DNA: TGCGCCAGCAGCTCAACAGGGACGGCGAACACCGGGGAGCTGTTTTTT. Translated: CASSSTGTANTGELFF.

In DNA form, the CDR3 reads TGCGCCAGCAGCCAAGATAGGGGTTCCCGAATGAACACTGAAGCTTTCTTT. This gives the protein CASSQDRGSRMNTEAFF. This chain uses TRBV4-3 with TRBJ1-1, with TRBD1 as a possible D gene (5 bases). From germline, CDR1 is LGHNA and CDR2 YSLEER. V lost 0 bases and J lost 0, with 14 bases in between. This CDR3 spans 17 amino acids.

The chain links TRBV28 to TRBJ1-3; no clear D gene. The CDR3 spans 15 residues. V gave up 1 base and J gave up 0 bases, with 7 bases separating them. Germline values: CDR1 MDHEN, CDR2 SYDVKM. This CDR3 is CASSLFRSSGNTIYF. The CDR3 bases are TGTGCCAGCAGTTTATTCCGGAGCTCTGGAAACACCATATATTTT.

The chain is built from TRBV7-5 and TRBJ2-2; TRBD2, the table's D call, was not compared with the DNA. TRBV7-5 is described as a pseudogene. The CDR3 has 16 amino acids. The CDR3 sequence: CARKGEGSKAPGELFF. The CDR3 nucleotides are TGTGCCAGAAAGGGGGAGGGTTCGAAGGCCCCTGGGGAGCTGTTTTTT.

The chain recombines TRBV7-2 with TRBJ2-3, with 12 bases matching TRBD2. Trimming took 5 bases from V and 4 from J; bases not matched to a gene: 7. The length of the CDR3 is 16 residues. Looked up from germline, CDR1 is SGHTA and CDR2 is FQGNSA. CDR3 sequence: CASSRTSGMIADTQYF. The CDR3 nucleotides read TGTGCCAGCAGCCGGACTAGCGGGATGATCGCAGATACGCAGTATTTT.

The chain combines TRBV29-1 with TRBJ2-5; 7 nucleotides agree with TRBD1. Trimming took 5 bases from V and 1 from J; bases not matched to a gene: 7. The CDR3 consists of 14 residues. Germline CDR1 is SQVTM and CDR2 is ANQGSEA. The CDR3 coding sequence is TGCAGCGTTCCAGGGGGACGGATCCAAGAGACCCAGTACTTC. Its translation is CSVPGGRIQETQYF.

V and J are TRBV4-1 and TRBJ2-5, with 11 positions matching TRBD1. CDR3 length equals 17 residues. J lost 5 bases, V lost 1 base, and 9 bases had no gene match. The V gene's germline CDR1 is MGHRA and CDR2 YSYEKL. In DNA, the CDR3 is TGCGCCAGCAGCCAAGGGTCCGGACAGGGGGCATGGGAGACCCAGTACTTC. It translates to CASSQGSGQGAWETQYF.

J is TRBJ2-3 and V is TRBV27; 10 nucleotides align to TRBD2. The CDR3 has 14 residues. Germline V lookup: CDR1 MNHEY, CDR2 SMNVEV (reference sequence). V gave up 4 bases and J gave up 4 bases; unmatched junction bases: 2. The CDR3 here is CASSYSGGSDTQYF. CDR3 in DNA: TGTGCCAGCAGTTATAGCGGGGGGTCAGATACGCAGTATTTT.

This chain connects TRBV27 to TRBJ1-6; no firm D call. The CDR3 is 12 amino acids. Trimming removed 4 bases at V and 5 bases at J, with 3 bases between. Germline assignment: CDR1 MNHEY and CDR2 SMNVEV (reference sequence). CDR3 sequence (DNA): TGTGCCAGCAGTTCCGATAATTCACCCCTCCACTTT. The encoded protein is CASSSDNSPLHF.

The gene calls are TRBV27 and TRBJ1-2; 8 bases are shared with TRBD1. This CDR3 comprises 17 residues. CDR1 is MNHEY and CDR2 is SMNVEV in the germline V gene (reference sequence). J was trimmed by 3 bases and V by 6 bases; bases with no gene match: 15. The CDR3 region is CASRTNTGQGPYYGYTF. The CDR3 DNA is TGTGCCAGCAGGACAAATACTGGACAGGGTCCCTACTATGGCTACACCTTC.

V and J are TRBV7-8 and TRBJ2-5, with TRBD2 as a possible D gene (9 bases). The CDR3 length is 17 residues. Germline values: CDR1 SGHVS, CDR2 FQNEAQ. V lost 1 base and J 2 bases, leaving 17 bases between the germline ends. This CDR3 is CASSLVRGRDRQETQYF. As DNA, the CDR3 is TGTGCCAGCAGCTTAGTTCGCGGGAGGGACAGGCAAGAGACCCAGTACTTC.

The rearrangement links TRBV27 to TRBJ2-3, with D perhaps TRBD2 (5 bases). The germline V gene has CDR1 MNHEY and CDR2 SMNVEV (reference sequence). The V and J ends lost 3 bases and 4 bases respectively, with 14 bases between them. The CDR3 consists of 15 residues. CDR3 amino acids: CASSFLVGEADTQYF. As DNA, the CDR3 is TGTGCCAGCAGTTTTTTGGTGGGAGAAGCAGATACGCAGTATTTT.